This T cell receptor (beta chain) stems from a study of blood T cell repertoires in COVID-19. Study in general: Sites in the United States, Italy and Spain provided acute and convalescent COVID-19 samples. The cDNA or gDNA used as material had been derived from T cells, B-cell-depleted T cells, or PBMCs.

Under the authors' procedure: By means of reference gene primer amplification, nucleated cell counts were estimated. This table comes from immunoSEQ multiplex PCR, and its TCRdb copy is limited to in-frame clones, with some not included. V and J calls plus clone size are reproduced from that table; the DNA served to infer D and trimming. The sample shows roughly 250,000 clones, over 80% of them seen only once. The germline V gene encodes CDR1 MDHEN and CDR2 SYDVKM. CDR3 size: 14 residues. V was shortened by 2 bases and J by 7 bases, with 14 bases between the two germline ends. The TCR comes from a woman aged 40 to 50 who had recovered from COVID-19. The material sequenced was peripheral blood. This chain uses TRBV28 with TRBJ2-5; perhaps TRBD2 as D (6 bases). CDR3 region: CASSLMGLAGTQYF. CDR3 DNA sequence: TGTGCCAGCAGTTTAATGGGACTCGCGGGGACCCAGTACTTC.